The clone carrying this TCR beta chain has just a few counts. Its antigen is as yet unknown. Every single donor gave one heparinised blood draw, and these averaged around 110 mL. Looked up from germline, CDR1 is SGHAT and CDR2 is FQNNGV. Trimming cost V 1 base and J 0 bases; bases outside gene matches: 3. The CDR3 contains 16 residues. This specimen belongs to a study of beta chain features in type 1 diabetes. The wider study: Patients and healthy donors were similar in age, gender and cell yields. Study outcomes and limitations: In these data, an HLA type influence on TCRB rearrangement remained unresolved. All four CD4+ subsets of Type 1 diabetes patients contained TCRB CDR3s that were moderately but significantly shorter.

The investigators reverse transcribed all of the isolated RNA, so they sequenced expressed TCRB transcripts. Clones were sequenced by immunoSEQ multiplex PCR, and TCRdb holds only the in-frame ones, with some missing. This table has 240,000 or so clones, more than 11% appearing once. The clonotype comes from a man aged 25 to 40 with type 1 diabetes. Input material: naive CD4+ T cells from blood. The rearrangement joins TRBV11-2 to TRBJ2-3, with 8 bases fitting TRBD2. The DNA for the CDR3 is TGTGCCAGCAGCTTAGTAGCGGGGAGTAGCACAGATACGCAGTATTTT. Its protein is CASSLVAGSSTDTQYF. The variable domain in full, with the rest retrieved from reference TRBV11-2 and TRBJ2-3, is EAGVAQSPRYKIIEKRQSVAFWCNPISGHATLYWYQQILGQGPKLLIQFQNNGVVDDSQLPKDRFSAERLKGVDSTLKIQPAKLEDSAVYLCASSLVAGSSTDTQYFGPGTRLTVL.